These T cell receptor beta chains were read from a single sample in a study of T cell responses to AZD1222 COVID-19 vaccine. Profiled with immunoSEQ multiplex PCR; TCRdb holds only in-frame clones, not every one. The data show 130,000 or so clones, around 94% seen once. Sample: peripheral blood, taken on day 0 of AZD1222 vaccination. The origin of the receptors is an adult in good health. The CDR3 runs from the conserved cysteine through the conserved F or W. Each record gives: D gene, V gene, J gene, clone size, CDR3 protein, CDR3 DNA. D genes are given only for firm matches. Clone size appears in some rows only: once, few, many, or a class for an expanded clone.

TRBD2,TRBV13,TRBJ2-7,.,CASSAGLADVNYEQYF,TGTGCCAGCAGCGCTGGACTAGCGGACGTAAACTACGAGCAGTACTTC
TRBD2,TRBV5-5,TRBJ2-1,.,CASSLLLRESNEQFF,TGTGCCAGCAGCCTACTCCTGCGGGAGAGTAATGAGCAGTTCTTC
.,TRBV6-5,TRBJ2-7,.,CASRRKAGRRDEQYF,TGTGCCAGCAGAAGAAAGGCGGGAAGGCGCGACGAGCAGTACTTC
TRBD2,TRBV19,TRBJ2-3,.,CASSIVGLADTDTQYF,TGTGCCAGTAGTATAGTGGGACTAGCGGATACAGATACGCAGTATTTT
TRBD2,TRBV27,TRBJ2-1,.,CASSLSRLAGGPGNNEQFF,TGTGCCAGCAGTTTATCGCGACTAGCGGGAGGGCCTGGGAACAATGAGCAGTTCTTC
TRBD1,TRBV4-1,TRBJ2-7,once,CASSQFPGQIYEQYF,TGCGCCAGCAGCCAATTCCCGGGACAGATCTACGAGCAGTACTTC
.,TRBV4-1,TRBJ1-1,.,CASSQDLGTPEAFF,TGCGCCAGCAGCCAAGATTTAGGGACACCTGAAGCTTTCTTT
.,TRBV6-5,TRBJ1-3,.,CASSQGGSGNTIYF,TGTGCCAGCAGCCAAGGGGGATCTGGAAACACCATATATTTT
.,TRBV15,TRBJ1-3,.,CATSRGGSGNTIYF,TGTGCCACCAGTCGAGGGGGATCTGGAAACACCATATATTTT
.,TRBV4-3,TRBJ1-1,.,CASSQSRGGITEAFF,TGCGCCAGCAGCCAATCGCGGGGGGGTATCACTGAAGCTTTCTTT
.,TRBV12-3/TRBV12-4,TRBJ2-7,.,CASSLASLYEQYF,TGTGCCAGCAGTTTAGCTAGTCTCTACGAGCAGTACTTC
.,TRBV2,TRBJ1-4,.,CASREQGLPGKLFF,TGTGCCAGCAGGGAACAGGGTCTCCCGGGAAAACTGTTTTTT
TRBD1,TRBV19,TRBJ2-2,.,CASSFRDRDNTGELFF,TGTGCCAGTAGTTTCCGGGACAGGGATAACACCGGGGAGCTGTTTTTT
TRBD1,TRBV29-1,TRBJ1-1,.,CSVEGDSLWTEAFF,TGCAGCGTTGAAGGGGACAGCCTGTGGACTGAAGCTTTCTTT
TRBD1,TRBV5-1,TRBJ1-2,.,CASNDRGIPTYGYTF,TGCGCCAGCAACGACAGGGGGATTCCTACCTATGGCTACACCTTC
.,TRBV20-1,TRBJ2-5,.,CSASHPQRDLTQYF,TGCAGTGCTAGTCACCCGCAAAGGGACTTGACCCAGTACTTC
TRBD2,TRBV6-2/TRBV6-3,TRBJ2-5,.,CASSPPRGLAGLETQYF,TGTGCCAGCAGTCCCCCCCGGGGACTAGCGGGATTAGAGACCCAGTACTTC
.,TRBV14,TRBJ1-2,once,CASSQYSLYGYTF,TGTGCCAGCAGCCAATACTCCCTCTATGGCTACACCTTC
.,TRBV9,TRBJ2-1,.,CASSVGGTDYYNEQFF,TGTGCCAGCAGCGTAGGCGGGACGGACTATTACAATGAGCAGTTCTTC
.,TRBV27,TRBJ1-1,.,CASSFVAWEGLGEAFF,TGTGCCAGCAGTTTCGTGGCGTGGGAGGGGCTGGGTGAAGCTTTCTTT
.,TRBV2,TRBJ1-1,.,CASSEWQYSEAFF,TGTGCCAGCAGTGAGTGGCAGTACAGTGAAGCTTTCTTT
TRBD1,TRBV5-1,TRBJ1-4,.,CASKLGTGVEKLFF,TGCGCCAGCAAATTAGGGACAGGGGTAGAAAAACTGTTTTTT
.,TRBV7-7,TRBJ2-5,.,CASSLRTTVGGTMETQYF,TGTGCCAGCAGCTTAAGGACCACCGTTGGAGGGACGATGGAGACCCAGTACTTC
TRBD2,TRBV7-2,TRBJ2-1,.,CASGRVGGAGDSYAEQFF,TGTGCCAGCGGCCGCGTGGGGGGAGCGGGAGATTCGTACGCGGAGCAGTTCTTC
TRBD2,TRBV15,TRBJ2-1,.,CATRPSGTSGRNEQFF,TGTGCCACCAGACCTTCCGGGACTAGCGGGCGGAATGAGCAGTTCTTC
.,TRBV5-1,TRBJ2-1,.,CASSLGLVANEQFF,TGCGCCAGCAGCTTGGGACTAGTAGCCAATGAGCAGTTCTTC
.,TRBV25-1,TRBJ1-1,.,CASSAGNTEAFF,TGTGCCAGCAGTGCGGGGAACACTGAAGCTTTCTTT
.,TRBV12-3/TRBV12-4,TRBJ2-1,.,CASSPWENEQFF,TGTGCCAGCAGTCCCTGGGAAAATGAGCAGTTCTTC
TRBD1,TRBV10-3,TRBJ1-2,.,CAISDPGQSYGYTF,TGTGCCATCAGTGACCCGGGACAGAGTTATGGCTACACCTTC
.,TRBV11-2,TRBJ2-7,once,CASSSGSYEQYF,TGTGCCAGCAGCTCAGGTTCCTACGAGCAGTACTTC
TRBD1,TRBV5-4,TRBJ1-2,.,CASSSPLTGGDGYTF,TGTGCCAGCAGCTCGCCCTTAACAGGGGGCGATGGCTACACCTTC
TRBD1,TRBV10-3,TRBJ1-2,.,CAISETPDRTPNYGYTF,TGTGCCATCAGTGAGACCCCGGACAGGACTCCTAACTATGGCTACACCTTC
TRBD1,TRBV27,TRBJ2-6,.,CASRDRGGANVLTF,TGTGCCAGCAGAGACAGGGGTGGGGCCAACGTCCTGACTTTC
.,TRBV6-5,TRBJ1-1,.,CASTHLGLTEAFF,TGTGCCAGCACCCACCTAGGACTCACTGAAGCTTTCTTT
TRBD1,TRBV19,TRBJ2-1,.,CASSTTGPGQGANEQFF,TGTGCCAGTAGTACGACGGGGCCGGGACAGGGGGCGAATGAGCAGTTCTTC
.,TRBV11-1,TRBJ2-1,.,CASSLVRFNSEQFF,TGTGCCAGCAGCTTAGTACGGTTTAATTCTGAGCAGTTCTTC
.,TRBV18,TRBJ2-7,.,CASSPGGVPYEQYF,TGTGCCAGCTCACCCGGCGGGGTACCCTACGAGCAGTACTTC
TRBD2,TRBV6-2/TRBV6-3,TRBJ2-7,.,CASSYSFTRAGDREQYF,TGTGCCAGCAGTTACTCCTTTACTAGGGCGGGAGATCGCGAGCAGTACTTC
.,TRBV5-6,TRBJ1-1,.,CASSFVNTEAFF,TGTGCCAGCAGCTTTGTTAACACTGAAGCTTTCTTT
.,TRBV18,TRBJ2-7,.,CASSPPSVYEQYF,TGTGCCAGCTCACCACCTTCCGTCTACGAGCAGTACTTC
.,TRBV4-1,TRBJ2-7,.,CASSPALGLMSSYEQYF,TGCGCCAGCAGCCCGGCCCTGGGACTCATGAGCTCCTACGAGCAGTACTTC
TRBD1,TRBV4-1,TRBJ2-7,.,CASSQQQGELSYEQYF,TGCGCCAGCAGCCAACAACAGGGGGAACTCTCCTACGAGCAGTACTTC
.,TRBV5-7,TRBJ2-1,.,CASSLAGVAGKHSEQFF,TGTGCCAGCAGCTTGGCCGGGGTGGCGGGAAAACATAGTGAGCAGTTCTTC
.,TRBV5-6,TRBJ1-4,.,CASSSDRWEKLFF,TGTGCCAGCAGCTCCGACAGATGGGAAAAACTGTTTTTT
TRBD1,TRBV3-1/TRBV3-2,TRBJ1-2,.,CASSQNRGSTNYGYTF,TGTGCCAGCAGCCAAAACAGGGGAAGTACCAACTATGGCTACACCTTC
TRBD1,TRBV5-8,TRBJ1-6,few,CASSLDDRGYSPLHF,TGTGCCAGCAGCTTGGACGACAGGGGATATTCACCCCTCCACTTT
.,TRBV6-5,TRBJ2-1,.,CASSFGGEQFF,TGTGCCAGCAGTTTTGGTGGGGAGCAGTTCTTC
TRBD1,TRBV24-1,TRBJ2-3,.,CATSDARGTGLDTQYF,TGTGCCACCAGTGATGCCCGCGGGACAGGGTTAGATACGCAGTATTTT
.,TRBV29-1,TRBJ1-2,.,CSVARDNYGYTF,TGCAGCGTCGCCAGGGATAACTATGGCTACACCTTC
TRBD1,TRBV9,TRBJ2-6,once,CASSAFLGQELRYTSGANVLTF,TGTGCCAGCAGCGCTTTCCTGGGACAGGAATTACGTTACACATCTGGGGCCAACGTCCTGACTTTC
.,TRBV7-9,TRBJ1-2,once,CASSLAGVREGYTF,TGTGCCAGCAGCTTAGCCGGGGTGAGGGAAGGCTACACCTTC
.,TRBV9,TRBJ2-7,.,CASSVGPSYEQYF,TGTGCCAGCAGCGTAGGACCATCCTACGAGCAGTACTTC
.,TRBV4-1,TRBJ1-4,few,CASSPPRGRAGEKLFF,TGCGCCAGCAGCCCCCCCCGGGGCCGGGCAGGCGAAAAACTGTTTTTT
TRBD1,TRBV5-5,TRBJ2-7,.,CASRDRGTAYEQYF,TGTGCCAGCAGGGACAGGGGGACCGCCTACGAGCAGTACTTC
.,TRBV4-3,TRBJ1-3,once,CASSPMTDWGNTIYF,TGCGCCAGCAGCCCAATGACCGATTGGGGAAACACCATATATTTT
.,TRBV7-6,TRBJ2-7,.,CASSSLPDASYEQYF,TGTGCCAGCAGCTCGCTCCCGGACGCCTCCTACGAGCAGTACTTC
TRBD2,TRBV15,TRBJ2-7,.,CATSRDHAGGSNEQYF,TGTGCCACCAGCAGAGATCATGCGGGAGGCAGTAACGAGCAGTACTTC
TRBD2,TRBV30,TRBJ2-1,.,CAWSPSGREPYNEQFF,TGTGCCTGGAGTCCTAGCGGGAGGGAGCCCTACAATGAGCAGTTCTTC